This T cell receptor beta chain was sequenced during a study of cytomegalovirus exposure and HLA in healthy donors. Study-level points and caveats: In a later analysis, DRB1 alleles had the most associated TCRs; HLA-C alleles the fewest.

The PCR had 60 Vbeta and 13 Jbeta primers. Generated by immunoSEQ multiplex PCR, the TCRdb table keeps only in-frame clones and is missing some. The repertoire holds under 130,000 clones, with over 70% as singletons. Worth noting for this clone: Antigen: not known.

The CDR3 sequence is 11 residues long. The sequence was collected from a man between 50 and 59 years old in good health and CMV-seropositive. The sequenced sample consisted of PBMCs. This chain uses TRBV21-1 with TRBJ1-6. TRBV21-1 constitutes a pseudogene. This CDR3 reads CASGRNSPLHF. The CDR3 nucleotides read TGTGCCAGCGGTCGGAATTCACCCCTCCACTTT.